These 15 T cell receptor beta chains came from one sample sequenced in a study of identical twins. From the 5' RACE reads, TCRdb called clonotypes with MiXCR, one entry per CDR3 protein. Of around 250,000 distinct CDR3 sequences listed, approximately 5.9% were seen once; the top ten hold about 14%. These same data were also listed under a study on T cells expressing NK-cell markers.

The specimen sequenced was CD8+ T cells sorted from blood. These receptors all stem from a woman between 18 and 29 years old in good health.

This clonotype was detected ten times or more. The chain links TRBV12-3 or TRBV12-4 to TRBJ2-1, with 9 bases matching TRBD1. The CDR3 covers 12 residues. Germline trimming cut 10 bases from V and 3 bases from J; bases unmatched to any gene: 1. CDR3 nucleotides: TGTGCCACGGGACAGGGCTACAATGAGCAGTTCTTC. This translates into CATGQGYNEQFF.

This clonotype turned up a few times. The chain joins TRBV20-1 to TRBJ2-3; TRBD1 agrees at 7 bases. V lost 6 bases and J lost 8; bases outside the gene matches: 17. Per the germline V gene, CDR1 is DFQATT and CDR2 is SNEGSKA (reference sequence). This CDR3 is built from 15 residues. The CDR3 loop is CSAVGMTGSPGTQYF. CDR3 bases: TGCAGTGCCGTCGGAATGACAGGGTCCCCGGGTACGCAGTATTTT.

The sample holds one count of this clonotype. The chain uses TRBV15 and TRBJ2-1; 14 bases map to TRBD2. This CDR3 has 16 residues. The V gene's germline CDR1 is LNHNV and CDR2 YYDKDF (reference sequence). J lost 4 bases, V lost 5 bases, and 4 bases had no gene match. The CDR3 is CATSLGLAGGYNEQFF. Here the CDR3 DNA reads TGTGCCACCAGCCTAGGACTAGCGGGGGGATACAATGAGCAGTTCTTC.

This chain uses TRBV15 with TRBJ2-7; weak D call: TRBD2 (6 bases). The CDR3 loop spans 14 amino acids. Per germline, CDR1 LNHNV and CDR2 YYDKDF (reference sequence). The ends were cut back, 5 bases at V and 2 bases at J, with 13 bases in the middle. The chain's CDR3 is CATSETRGTYEQYF. In DNA, the CDR3 is TGTGCCACCAGCGAGACGCGGGGTACCTACGAGCAGTACTTC.

The J gene is TRBJ2-2, the V gene TRBV10-2, with D possibly called TRBD1 or TRBD2 (5 bases each). This CDR3 has 11 amino acids. V was shortened by 8 bases and J by 6 bases, with 7 bases between the two germline ends. CDR1 and CDR2 from the germline V gene are WSHSY and SAAADI. In DNA, the CDR3 is TGCGCCAGCTGGGGGTCCGGGGAGCTGTTTTTT. It translates to CASWGSGELFF.

The chain is built from TRBV13 and TRBJ2-5, with D unclear. V dropped 0 bases and J dropped 5 bases, with 4 bases sitting between them. This CDR3 is built from 12 residues. Germline-derived CDR1 and CDR2 are PRHDT and FYEKMQ (reference sequence). The CDR3 region is CASSLGWETQYF. The DNA of the CDR3 is TGTGCCAGCAGCTTAGGCTGGGAGACCCAGTACTTC.

J is TRBJ2-3 and V is TRBV7-8, with D unresolved. Germline CDR1 is SGHVS and CDR2 is FQNEAQ. V shed 0 bases and J shed 2 bases, with 9 bases lying between them. This CDR3 comprises 15 residues. The CDR3: CASSLAENNTDTQYF. The CDR3 coding sequence is TGTGCCAGCAGCTTAGCGGAGAATAACACAGATACGCAGTATTTT.

This clonotype occurred a few times. This chain links TRBV21-1 with TRBJ2-7; the D call of TRBD1 is as the table states it, not checked on the DNA. TRBV21-1 is a documented pseudogene. The CDR3 covers 18 residues. The CDR3 DNA follows: TGTGCCAGCAGCAAAGCGCTCCCGGCGGCAGACAGCTCCTACGAGCAGTACTTC. It specifies CASSKALPAADSSYEQYF.

This clonotype occurred many times. The rearrangement links TRBV11-3 to TRBJ2-1; D gene uncertain. Germline CDR1 reads SGHNT; CDR2 reads YENEEA. The CDR3 is 15 amino acids. V lost 5 bases and J 6 bases, leaving 17 bases between the germline ends. CDR3 nucleotide sequence: TGTGCCAGCAGCCCTTTACTCCCCTATACCAATGAGCAGTTCTTC. Its translation is CASSPLLPYTNEQFF.

The chain links TRBV6-1 to TRBJ1-5; D is possibly TRBD1 (6 bases). Germline V gene sequence: CDR1 MNHNS, CDR2 SASEGT. The CDR3 extends over 14 amino acids. V lost 5 bases to trimming and J lost 6 bases, with 14 bases between them. The CDR3 loop reads CASSQGRGSQPQHF. The CDR3 region has the DNA TGTGCCAGCAGTCAGGGGCGGGGTAGTCAGCCCCAGCATTTT.

This CDR3 is CSASIRDYNEQFF. In DNA, the CDR3 is TGCAGTGCTAGTATCAGAGATTACAATGAGCAGTTCTTC. The chain joins TRBV20-1 to TRBJ2-1; no firm D call. In germline, CDR1 is DFQATT, CDR2 SNEGSKA (reference sequence). This CDR3 comprises 13 residues. V was clipped by 3 bases and J by 4 bases, with 10 bases between them.

In nucleotides, the CDR3 is TGCGCCAGCAGCCAAGGCTGGACAGGGGACACAGATACGCAGTATTTT. It yields the protein CASSQGWTGDTDTQYF. This sequence joins TRBV4-1 and TRBJ2-3; 9 bases line up with TRBD1. Germline CDR1 MGHRA, CDR2 YSYEKL. This CDR3 is built from 16 residues. The J segment lost 2 bases and the V segment lost 1 base, leaving 4 bases of the junction unmatched.

Many counts were recorded for this clonotype. The genes are TRBV15 and TRBJ2-5; the D is unclear. V was trimmed by 0 bases and J by 2 bases, leaving 13 bases between them. The germline V gene encodes CDR1 LNHNV and CDR2 YYDKDF (reference sequence). The CDR3 totals 16 residues. The CDR3 region is CATSRDGPTPQETQYF. The CDR3 DNA reads TGTGCCACCAGCAGAGATGGGCCAACACCGCAAGAGACCCAGTACTTC.

This chain connects TRBV7-9 to TRBJ2-1; TRBD1 or TRBD2 may be the D gene (5 bases each). Germline loops: CDR1 SEHNR, CDR2 FQNEAQ (reference sequence). V was clipped by 5 bases and J by 12 bases, with 14 bases between them. The CDR3 length is 12 residues. The CDR3 loop reads CASSEGLGGQFF. Here the CDR3 DNA reads TGTGCCAGCAGCGAGGGGTTAGGCGGGCAGTTCTTC.

The chain joins TRBV11-2 to TRBJ2-7, with D hard to call. V lost 3 bases and J 3 bases, leaving 9 bases between the germline ends. CDR1 is SGHAT, CDR2 FQNNGV, per germline. The CDR3 contains 13 residues. Here the CDR3 DNA reads TGTGCCAGCAGCTTTGGTCGCTTCTACGAGCAGTACTTC. Protein product: CASSFGRFYEQYF. The variable domain in full, completed from reference TRBV11-2 and TRBJ2-7, reads EAGVAQSPRYKIIEKRQSVAFWCNPISGHATLYWYQQILGQGPKLLIQFQNNGVVDDSQLPKDRFSAERLKGVDSTLKIQPAKLEDSAVYLCASSFGRFYEQYFGPGTRLTVT.